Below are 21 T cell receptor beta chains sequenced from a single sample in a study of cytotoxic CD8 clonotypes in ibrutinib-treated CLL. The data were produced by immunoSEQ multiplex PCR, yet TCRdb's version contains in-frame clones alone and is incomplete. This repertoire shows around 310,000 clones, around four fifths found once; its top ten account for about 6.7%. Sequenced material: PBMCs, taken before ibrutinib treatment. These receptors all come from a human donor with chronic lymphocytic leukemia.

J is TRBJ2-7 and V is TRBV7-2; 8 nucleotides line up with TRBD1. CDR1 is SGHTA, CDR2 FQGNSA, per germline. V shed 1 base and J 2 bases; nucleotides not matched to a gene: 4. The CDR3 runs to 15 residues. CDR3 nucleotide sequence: TGTGCCAGCAGCTTAGGAGGACAGGGAACCTACGAGCAGTACTTC. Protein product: CASSLGGQGTYEQYF.

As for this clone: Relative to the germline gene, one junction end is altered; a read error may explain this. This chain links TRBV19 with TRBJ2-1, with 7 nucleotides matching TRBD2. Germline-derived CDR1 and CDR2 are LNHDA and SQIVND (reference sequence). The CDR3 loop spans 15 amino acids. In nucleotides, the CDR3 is TGTGCCAGCACCGATTTAGCGGGCTCCAACAATGAGCAGTTCTTC. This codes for CASTDLAGSNNEQFF.

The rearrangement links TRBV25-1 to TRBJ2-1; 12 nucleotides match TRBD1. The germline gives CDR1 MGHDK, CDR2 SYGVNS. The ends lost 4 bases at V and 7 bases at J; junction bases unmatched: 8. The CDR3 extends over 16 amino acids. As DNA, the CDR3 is TGTGCCAGCAGTGGCGGCGGGACAGGGGGCGTGAATGAGCAGTTCTTC. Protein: CASSGGGTGGVNEQFF.

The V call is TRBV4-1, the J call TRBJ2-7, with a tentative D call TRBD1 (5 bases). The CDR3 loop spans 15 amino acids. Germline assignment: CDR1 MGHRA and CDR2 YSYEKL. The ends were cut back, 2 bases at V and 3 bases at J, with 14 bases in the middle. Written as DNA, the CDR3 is TGCGCCAGCAGCCAATCTACAGGTCTCGGCTACGAGCAGTACTTC. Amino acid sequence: CASSQSTGLGYEQYF.

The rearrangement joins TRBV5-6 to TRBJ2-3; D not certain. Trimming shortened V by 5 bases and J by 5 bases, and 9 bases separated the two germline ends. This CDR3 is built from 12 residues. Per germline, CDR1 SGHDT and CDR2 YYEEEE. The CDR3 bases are TGTGCCAGCAGTACCACTATAGATACGCAGTATTTT. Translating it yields CASSTTIDTQYF.

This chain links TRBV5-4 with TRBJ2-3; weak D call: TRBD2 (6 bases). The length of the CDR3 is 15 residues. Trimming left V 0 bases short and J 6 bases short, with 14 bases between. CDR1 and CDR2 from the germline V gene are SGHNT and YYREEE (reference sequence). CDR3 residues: CASSLAAGSWDTQYF. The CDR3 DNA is TGTGCCAGCAGCTTGGCGGCGGGGTCTTGGGATACGCAGTATTTT.

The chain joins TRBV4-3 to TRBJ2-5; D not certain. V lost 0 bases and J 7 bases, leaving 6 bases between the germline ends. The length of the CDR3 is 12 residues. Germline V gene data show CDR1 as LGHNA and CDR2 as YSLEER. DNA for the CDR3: TGCGCCAGCAGCCAAGATTTATTGACCCAGTACTTC. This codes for CASSQDLLTQYF.

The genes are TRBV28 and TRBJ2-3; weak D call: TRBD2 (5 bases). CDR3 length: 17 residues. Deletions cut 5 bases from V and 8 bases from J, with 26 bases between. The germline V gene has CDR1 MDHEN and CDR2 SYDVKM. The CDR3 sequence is CASSLPSLGSIGGTQYF. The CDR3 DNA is TGTGCCAGCAGTCTCCCCTCACTAGGTTCGATCGGTGGTACGCAGTATTTT.

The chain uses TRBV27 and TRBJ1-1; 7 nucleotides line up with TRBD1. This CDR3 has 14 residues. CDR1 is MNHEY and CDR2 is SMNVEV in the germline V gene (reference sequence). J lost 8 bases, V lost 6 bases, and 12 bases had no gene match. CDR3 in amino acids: CASRNRQGSLEAFF. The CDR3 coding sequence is TGTGCCAGCAGGAACAGACAGGGATCCTTGGAAGCTTTCTTT.

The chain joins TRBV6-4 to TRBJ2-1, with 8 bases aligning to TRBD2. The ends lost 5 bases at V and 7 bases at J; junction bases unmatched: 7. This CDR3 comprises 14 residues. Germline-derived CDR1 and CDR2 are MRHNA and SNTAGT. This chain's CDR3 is CASSLAGGYNEQFF. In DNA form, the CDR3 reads TGTGCCAGCAGTTTGGCGGGAGGTTATAATGAGCAGTTCTTC.

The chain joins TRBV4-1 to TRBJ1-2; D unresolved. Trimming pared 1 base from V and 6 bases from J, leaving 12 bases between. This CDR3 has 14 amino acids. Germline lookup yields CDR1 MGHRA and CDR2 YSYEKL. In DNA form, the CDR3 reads TGCGCCAGCAGCCAAGCGGGTTCGGCAAATGGCTACACCTTC. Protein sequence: CASSQAGSANGYTF.

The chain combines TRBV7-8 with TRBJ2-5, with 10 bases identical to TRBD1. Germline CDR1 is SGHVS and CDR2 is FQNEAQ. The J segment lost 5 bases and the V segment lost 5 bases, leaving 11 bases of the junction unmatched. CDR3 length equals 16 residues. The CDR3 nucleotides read TGTGCCAGCAGCCTCAGACAGGGGGCACCCTGGGAGACCCAGTACTTC. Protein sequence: CASSLRQGAPWETQYF.

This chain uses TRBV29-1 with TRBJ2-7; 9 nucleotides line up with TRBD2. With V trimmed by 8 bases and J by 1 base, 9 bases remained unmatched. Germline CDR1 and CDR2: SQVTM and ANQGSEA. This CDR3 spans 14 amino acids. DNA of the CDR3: TGCAGCATTTCGAGACTAGCGGATTCCTACGAGCAGTACTTC. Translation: CSISRLADSYEQYF.

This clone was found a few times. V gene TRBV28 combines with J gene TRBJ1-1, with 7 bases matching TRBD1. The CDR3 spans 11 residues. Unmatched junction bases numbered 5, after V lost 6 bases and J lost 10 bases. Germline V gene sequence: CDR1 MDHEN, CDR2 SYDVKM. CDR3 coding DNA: TGTGCCAGCAGGGGACAGTCGGGAGCTTTCTTT. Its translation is CASRGQSGAFF.

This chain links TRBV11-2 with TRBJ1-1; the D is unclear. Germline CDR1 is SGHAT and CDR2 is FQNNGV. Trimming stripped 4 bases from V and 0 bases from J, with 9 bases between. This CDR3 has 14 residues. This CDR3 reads CASSSPPMNTEAFF. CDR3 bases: TGTGCCAGCAGCTCTCCACCAATGAACACTGAAGCTTTCTTT.

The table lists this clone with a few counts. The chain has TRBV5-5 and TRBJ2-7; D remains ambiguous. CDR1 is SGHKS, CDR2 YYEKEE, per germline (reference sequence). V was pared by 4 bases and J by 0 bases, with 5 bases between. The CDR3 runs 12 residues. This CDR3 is CASSPPSYEQYF. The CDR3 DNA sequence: TGTGCCAGCAGCCCCCCCTCCTACGAGCAGTACTTC.

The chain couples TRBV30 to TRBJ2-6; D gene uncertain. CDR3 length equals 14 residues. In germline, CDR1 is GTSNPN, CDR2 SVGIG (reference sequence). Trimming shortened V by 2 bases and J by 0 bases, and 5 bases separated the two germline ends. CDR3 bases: TGTGCCTGGAGTTTGGGCTCTGGGGCCAACGTCCTGACTTTC. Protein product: CAWSLGSGANVLTF.

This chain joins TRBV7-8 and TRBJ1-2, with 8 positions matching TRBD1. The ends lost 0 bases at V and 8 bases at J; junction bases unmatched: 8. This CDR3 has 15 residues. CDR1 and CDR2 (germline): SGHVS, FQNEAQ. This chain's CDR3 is CASSLARASGGGYTF. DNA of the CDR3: TGTGCCAGCAGCTTAGCCAGAGCGTCAGGGGGCGGCTACACCTTC. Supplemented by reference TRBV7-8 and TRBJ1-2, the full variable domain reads GAGVSQSPRYKVAKRGQDVALRCDPISGHVSLFWYQQALGQGPEFLTYFQNEAQLDKSGLPSDRFFAERPEGSVSTLKIQRTQQEDSAVYLCASSLARASGGGYTFGSGTRLTVV.

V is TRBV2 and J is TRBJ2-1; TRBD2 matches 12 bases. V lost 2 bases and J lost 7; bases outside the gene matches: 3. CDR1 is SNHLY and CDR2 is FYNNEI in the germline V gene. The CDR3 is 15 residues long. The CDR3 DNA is TGTGCCAGCAGTGAAAGGCTAGCGGGAGGGAATGAGCAGTTCTTC. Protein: CASSERLAGGNEQFF.

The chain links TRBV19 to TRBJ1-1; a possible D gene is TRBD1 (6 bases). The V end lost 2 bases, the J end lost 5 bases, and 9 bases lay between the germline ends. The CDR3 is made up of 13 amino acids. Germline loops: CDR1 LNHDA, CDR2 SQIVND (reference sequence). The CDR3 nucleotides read TGTGCCAGTAGTATACACAGGGATACTGAAGCTTTCTTT. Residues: CASSIHRDTEAFF.

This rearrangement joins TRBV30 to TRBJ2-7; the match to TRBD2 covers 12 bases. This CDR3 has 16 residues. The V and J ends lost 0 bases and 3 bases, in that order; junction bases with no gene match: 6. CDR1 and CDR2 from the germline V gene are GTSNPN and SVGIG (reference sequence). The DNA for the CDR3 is TGTGCCTGGAGTGTAATAGCGACTAGCGGGAGCTACGAGCAGTACTTC. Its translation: CAWSVIATSGSYEQYF.